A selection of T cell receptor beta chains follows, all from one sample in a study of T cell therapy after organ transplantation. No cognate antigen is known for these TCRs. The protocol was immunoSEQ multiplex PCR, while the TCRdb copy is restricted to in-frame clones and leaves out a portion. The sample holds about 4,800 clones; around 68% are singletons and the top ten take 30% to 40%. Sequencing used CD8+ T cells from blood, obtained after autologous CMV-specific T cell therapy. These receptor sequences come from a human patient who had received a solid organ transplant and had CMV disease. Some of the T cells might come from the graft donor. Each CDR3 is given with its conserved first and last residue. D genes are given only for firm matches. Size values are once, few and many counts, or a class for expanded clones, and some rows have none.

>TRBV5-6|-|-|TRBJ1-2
CASSLGELGYTF
TGTGCCAGCAGCTTAGGTGAATTGGGCTACACCTTC
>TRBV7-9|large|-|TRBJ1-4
CASSLREGPLPEKLFF
TGTGCCAGCAGCTTACGCGAGGGGCCGCTACCTGAAAAACTGTTTTTT
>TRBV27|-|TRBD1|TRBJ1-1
CASSTGTDEAFF
TGTGCCAGCAGCACCGGGACAGATGAAGCTTTCTTT
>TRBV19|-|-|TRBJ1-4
CASARWGGRIGEKLFF
TGTGCCAGTGCCAGATGGGGCGGACGCATAGGTGAAAAACTGTTTTTT
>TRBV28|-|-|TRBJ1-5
CASSLGGLRGNQPQHF
TGTGCCAGCAGTTTAGGTGGGTTGAGGGGCAATCAGCCCCAGCATTTT
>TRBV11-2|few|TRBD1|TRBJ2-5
CASSTGTGGLVKETQYF
TGTGCCAGCAGCACCGGGACAGGGGGACTAGTGAAAGAGACCCAGTACTTC
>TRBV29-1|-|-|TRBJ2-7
CSVARVEGEQYF
TGCAGCGTTGCCAGGGTGGAGGGCGAGCAGTACTTC
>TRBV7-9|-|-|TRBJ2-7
CASSSFIEQYF
TGTGCCAGCAGCTCATTCATCGAGCAGTACTTC
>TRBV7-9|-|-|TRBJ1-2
CASSDRTEVAEFYGYTF
TGTGCCAGCAGCGACCGGACAGAGGTGGCCGAATTCTATGGCTACACCTTC
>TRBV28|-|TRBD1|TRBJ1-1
CASSPGTGGYTEAFF
TGTGCCAGCAGTCCTGGGACAGGGGGCTACACTGAAGCTTTCTTT
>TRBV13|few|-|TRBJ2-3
CASSLEGAKIGTDTQYF
TGTGCCAGCAGCTTAGAAGGCGCGAAGATAGGAACAGATACGCAGTATTTT
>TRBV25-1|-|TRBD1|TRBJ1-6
CASSWDRDNSPLHF
TGTGCCAGCAGTTGGGACAGGGATAATTCACCCCTCCACTTT
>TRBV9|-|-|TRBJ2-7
CASSPTGTESYEQYF
TGTGCCAGCAGCCCAACCGGGACGGAGTCCTACGAGCAGTACTTC
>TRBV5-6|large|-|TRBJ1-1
CASSQQGEAFF
TGTGCCAGCAGCCAGCAGGGGGAAGCTTTCTTT
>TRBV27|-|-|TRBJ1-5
CASMGGSNQPQHF
TGTGCCAGCATGGGGGGAAGCAATCAGCCCCAGCATTTT
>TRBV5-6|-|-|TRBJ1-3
CASSLGTSGASGNTIYF
TGTGCCAGCAGCTTGGGGACCTCAGGGGCCTCTGGAAACACCATATATTTT
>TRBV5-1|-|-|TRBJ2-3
CASSGSSGYTDTQYF
TGCGCCAGCAGCGGCTCCAGTGGGTACACAGATACGCAGTATTTT
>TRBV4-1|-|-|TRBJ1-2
CASSQEAPATLNYGYTF
TGCGCCAGCAGCCAAGAAGCCCCAGCGACACTAAACTATGGCTACACCTTC
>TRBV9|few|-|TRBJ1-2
CASSGTQIHYGYTF
TGTGCCAGCAGCGGGACACAGATTCACTATGGCTACACCTTC
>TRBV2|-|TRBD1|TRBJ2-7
CASTTGTGGYEQYF
TGTGCCAGCACCACGGGGACAGGGGGATACGAGCAGTACTTC
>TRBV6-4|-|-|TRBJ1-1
CASSDRALNDEAFF
TGTGCCAGCAGTGACAGAGCCCTTAATGATGAAGCTTTCTTT
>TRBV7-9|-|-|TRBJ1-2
CASAAFRGSSYGYTF
TGTGCCAGCGCCGCATTCCGGGGGTCATCGTATGGCTACACCTTC
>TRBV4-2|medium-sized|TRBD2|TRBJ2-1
CASSQEGPSGADNEQFF
TGTGCCAGCAGCCAAGAAGGACCCAGCGGGGCTGACAATGAGCAGTTCTTC
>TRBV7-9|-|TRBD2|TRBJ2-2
CASSPGGGRTGELFF
TGTGCCAGCAGCCCCGGCGGGGGGCGTACCGGGGAGCTGTTTTTT
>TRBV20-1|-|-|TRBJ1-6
CSARNNSPLHF
TGCAGTGCCAGAAATAATTCACCCCTCCACTTT
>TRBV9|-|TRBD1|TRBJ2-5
CASSGGRTGGFSETQYF
TGTGCCAGCAGCGGCGGGAGGACAGGGGGATTCTCAGAGACCCAGTACTTC
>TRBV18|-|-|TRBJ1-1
CASSPTEPTGAFF
TGTGCCAGCTCACCAACGGAACCCACTGGGGCTTTCTTT
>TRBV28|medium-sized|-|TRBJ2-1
CASSFATNNEQFF
TGTGCCAGCAGTTTCGCAACCAACAATGAGCAGTTCTTC